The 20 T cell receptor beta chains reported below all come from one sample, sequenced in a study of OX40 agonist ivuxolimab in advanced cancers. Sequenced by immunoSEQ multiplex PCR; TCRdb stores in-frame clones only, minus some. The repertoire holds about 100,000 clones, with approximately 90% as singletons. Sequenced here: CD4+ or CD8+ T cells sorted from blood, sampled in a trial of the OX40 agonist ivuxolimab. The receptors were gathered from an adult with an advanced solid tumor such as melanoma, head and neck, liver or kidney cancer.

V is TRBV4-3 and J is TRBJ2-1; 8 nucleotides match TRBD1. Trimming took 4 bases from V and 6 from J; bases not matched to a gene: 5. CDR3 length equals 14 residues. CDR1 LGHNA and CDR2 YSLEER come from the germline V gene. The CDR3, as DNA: TGCGCCAGCAGCCCATCGGACAGGGCCAATGAGCAGTTCTTC. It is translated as CASSPSDRANEQFF.

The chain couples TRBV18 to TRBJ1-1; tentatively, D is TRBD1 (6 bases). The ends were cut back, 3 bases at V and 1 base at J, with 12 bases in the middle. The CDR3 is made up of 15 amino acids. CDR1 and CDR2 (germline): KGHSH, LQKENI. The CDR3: CASSPRTDGNTEAFF. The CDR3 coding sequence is TGTGCCAGCTCACCGAGGACAGATGGGAACACTGAAGCTTTCTTT.

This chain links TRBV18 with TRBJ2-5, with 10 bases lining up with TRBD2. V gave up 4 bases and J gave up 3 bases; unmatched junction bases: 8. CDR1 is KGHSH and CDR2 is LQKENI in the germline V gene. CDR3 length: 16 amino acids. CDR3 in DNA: TGTGCCAGCTCACACCAAGGGCTAGCGGGAGAAGAGACCCAGTACTTC. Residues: CASSHQGLAGEETQYF.

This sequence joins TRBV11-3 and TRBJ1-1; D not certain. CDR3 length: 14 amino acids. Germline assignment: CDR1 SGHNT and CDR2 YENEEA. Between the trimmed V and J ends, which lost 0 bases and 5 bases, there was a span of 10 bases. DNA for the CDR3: TGTGCCAGCAGCTTAGATGTGGCGAGAACTGAAGCTTTCTTT. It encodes CASSLDVARTEAFF.

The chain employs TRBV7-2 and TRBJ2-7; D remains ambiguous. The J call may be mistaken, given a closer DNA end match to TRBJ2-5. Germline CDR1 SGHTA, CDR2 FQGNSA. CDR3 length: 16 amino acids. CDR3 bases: TGTGCCAGCAGCTTAGGGGCGATTTTGGGTCAGGAGACCCAGTACTTC. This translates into CASSLGAILGQETQYF.

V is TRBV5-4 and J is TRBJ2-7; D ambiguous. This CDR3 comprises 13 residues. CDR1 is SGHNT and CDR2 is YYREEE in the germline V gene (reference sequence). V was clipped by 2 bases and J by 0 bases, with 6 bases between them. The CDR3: CASSFDFSYEQYF. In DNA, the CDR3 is TGTGCCAGCAGCTTCGACTTCTCCTACGAGCAGTACTTC.

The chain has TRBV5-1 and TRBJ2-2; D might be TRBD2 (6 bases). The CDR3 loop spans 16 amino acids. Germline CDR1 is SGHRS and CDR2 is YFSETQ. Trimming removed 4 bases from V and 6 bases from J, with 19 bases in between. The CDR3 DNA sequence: TGCGCCAGCAGCCCGTCAGCAGGAGGGTCGGCCGGGGAGCTGTTTTTT. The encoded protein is CASSPSAGGSAGELFF.

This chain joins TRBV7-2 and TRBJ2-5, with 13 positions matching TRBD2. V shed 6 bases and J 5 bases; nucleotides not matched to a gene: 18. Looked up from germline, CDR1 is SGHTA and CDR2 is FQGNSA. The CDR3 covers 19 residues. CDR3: CASRLGWTSGSSWGETQYF. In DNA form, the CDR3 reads TGTGCCAGCAGACTAGGTTGGACTAGCGGGAGTTCGTGGGGGGAGACCCAGTACTTC.

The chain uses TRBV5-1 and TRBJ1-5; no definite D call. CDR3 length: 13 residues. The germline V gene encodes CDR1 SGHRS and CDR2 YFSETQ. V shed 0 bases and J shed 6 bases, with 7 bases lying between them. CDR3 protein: CASSLEGRQPQHF. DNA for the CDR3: TGCGCCAGCAGCTTGGAGGGCCGTCAGCCCCAGCATTTT. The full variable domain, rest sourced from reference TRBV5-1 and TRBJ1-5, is KAGVTQTPRYLIKTRGQQVTLSCSPISGHRSVSWYQQTPGQGLQFLFEYFSETQRNKGNFPGRFSGRQFSNSRSEMNVSTLELGDSALYLCASSLEGRQPQHFGDGTRLSIL.

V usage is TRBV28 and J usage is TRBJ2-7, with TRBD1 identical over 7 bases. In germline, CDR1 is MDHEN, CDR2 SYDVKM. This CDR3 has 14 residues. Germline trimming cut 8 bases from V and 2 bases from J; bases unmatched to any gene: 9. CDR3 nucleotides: TGTGCCAGCCGAAAGACAGGGCAAACCTACGAGCAGTACTTC. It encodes CASRKTGQTYEQYF.

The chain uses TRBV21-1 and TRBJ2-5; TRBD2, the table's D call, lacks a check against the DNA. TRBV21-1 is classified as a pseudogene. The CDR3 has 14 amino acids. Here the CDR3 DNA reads TGTGCCAGCAGCAAAGATCGGGGAAGGGAGACCCAGTACTTC. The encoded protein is CASSKDRGRETQYF.

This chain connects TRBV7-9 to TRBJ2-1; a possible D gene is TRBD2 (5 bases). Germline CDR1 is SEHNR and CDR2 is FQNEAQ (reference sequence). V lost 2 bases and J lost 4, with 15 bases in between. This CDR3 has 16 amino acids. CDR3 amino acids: CASSLRRTEEYNEQFF. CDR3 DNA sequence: TGTGCCAGCAGCTTACGGAGGACGGAGGAATACAATGAGCAGTTCTTC.

CDR3 in amino acids: CASSLLAASTDTQYF. The CDR3 DNA reads as TGTGCCAGCAGCTTACTAGCGGCTAGCACAGATACGCAGTATTTT. This chain links TRBV7-2 with TRBJ2-3; 7 nucleotides line up with TRBD2. V shed 2 bases, J shed 0 bases, and the junction held 2 bases outside the gene matches. The V gene's germline CDR1 is SGHTA and CDR2 FQGNSA. The CDR3 is made up of 15 amino acids. The entire variable domain, with the rest obtained from reference TRBV7-2 and TRBJ2-3, is as follows: GAGVSQSPSNKVTEKGKDVELRCDPISGHTALYWYRQSLGQGLEFLIYFQGNSAPDKSGLPSDRFSAERTGGSVSTLTIQRTQQEDSAVYLCASSLLAASTDTQYFGPGTRLTVL.

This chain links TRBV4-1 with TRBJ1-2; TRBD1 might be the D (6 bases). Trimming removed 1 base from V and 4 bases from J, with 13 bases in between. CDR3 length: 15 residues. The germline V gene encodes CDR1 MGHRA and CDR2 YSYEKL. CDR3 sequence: CASSQGGPDLYGYTF. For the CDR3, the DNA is TGCGCCAGCAGCCAAGGGGGGCCAGACCTCTATGGCTACACCTTC.

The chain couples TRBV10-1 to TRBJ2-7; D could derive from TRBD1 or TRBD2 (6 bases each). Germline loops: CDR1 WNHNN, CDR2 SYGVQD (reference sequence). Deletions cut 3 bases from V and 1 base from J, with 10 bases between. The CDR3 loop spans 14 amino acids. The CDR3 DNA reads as TGCGCCAGCAGTGAAGGAGGGGGATCCTACGAGCAGTACTTC. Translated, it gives CASSEGGGSYEQYF.

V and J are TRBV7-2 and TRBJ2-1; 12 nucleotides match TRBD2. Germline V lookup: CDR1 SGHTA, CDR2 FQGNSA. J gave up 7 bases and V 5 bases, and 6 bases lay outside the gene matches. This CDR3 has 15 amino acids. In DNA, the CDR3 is TGTGCCAGCAGCAATAGACTAGCGGGAGTTAATGAGCAGTTCTTC. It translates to CASSNRLAGVNEQFF. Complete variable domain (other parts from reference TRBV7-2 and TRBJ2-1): GAGVSQSPSNKVTEKGKDVELRCDPISGHTALYWYRQSLGQGLEFLIYFQGNSAPDKSGLPSDRFSAERTGGSVSTLTIQRTQQEDSAVYLCASSNRLAGVNEQFFGPGTRLTVL.

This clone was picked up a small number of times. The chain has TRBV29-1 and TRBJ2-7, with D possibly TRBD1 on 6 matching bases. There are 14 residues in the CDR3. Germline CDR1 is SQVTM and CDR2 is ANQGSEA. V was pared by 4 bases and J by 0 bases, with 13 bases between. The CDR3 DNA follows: TGCAGCGTTGCTTTTGGGACAAACTCCTACGAGCAGTACTTC. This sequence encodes CSVAFGTNSYEQYF.

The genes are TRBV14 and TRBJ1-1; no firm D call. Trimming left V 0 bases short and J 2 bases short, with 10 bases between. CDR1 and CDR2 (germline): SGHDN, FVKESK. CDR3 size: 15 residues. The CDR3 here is CASSQEGRKNTEAFF. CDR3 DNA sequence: TGTGCCAGCAGCCAAGAAGGGCGCAAAAACACTGAAGCTTTCTTT.

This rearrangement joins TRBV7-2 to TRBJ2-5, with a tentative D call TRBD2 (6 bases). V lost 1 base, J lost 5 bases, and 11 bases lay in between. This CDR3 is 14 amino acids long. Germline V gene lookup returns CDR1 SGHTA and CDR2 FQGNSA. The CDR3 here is CASSLEAGRETQYF. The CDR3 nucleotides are TGTGCCAGCAGCTTAGAAGCAGGGAGGGAGACCCAGTACTTC.

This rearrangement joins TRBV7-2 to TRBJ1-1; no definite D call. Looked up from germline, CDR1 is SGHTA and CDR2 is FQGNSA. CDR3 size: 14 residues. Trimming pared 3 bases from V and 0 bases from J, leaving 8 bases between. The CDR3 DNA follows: TGTGCCAGCAGCTTCCGCAGCATGAACACTGAAGCTTTCTTT. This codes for CASSFRSMNTEAFF.